The rows below give T cell receptor beta chains drawn from one sample of a study of molecular identifiers for immune sequencing clone quantification. TCRdb reanalysed the PCR reads using MiXCR and keeps one entry per CDR3 protein. The profile covers about 97,000 distinct CDR3 sequences, with 24% appearing a single time and around 0.92% taken by the ten largest. The sample consisted of naive CD8+ T cells from blood, with Jurkat cell RNA spiked in. The receptors shown here come from a human donor in good health. Some libraries in this study had Jurkat cell RNA spiked in. Each CDR3 is given with its conserved first and last residue.

TRBV28	13	CASSFSGSREQYF
TRBV19	18	CASSTLGLAGVEEETQYF
TRBV4-1	14	CASGHGQGATEAFF
TRBV6-1	15	CASSVWGSGNQPQHF
TRBV7-2	13	CASSATGANVLTF
TRBV20-1	17	CSARDLFSGGAGGTQYF
TRBV2	16	CASSEEGTTNTGELFF
TRBV29-1	16	CSVAGQEGRGIYEQYF
TRBV7-9	15	CASSHTSGRAGEQFF
TRBV18	14	CASSPHELNSPLHF
TRBV20-1	17	CSAPPLGLAYSTDTQYF
TRBV5-1	14	CASSWSGGQETQYF
TRBV20-1	13	CSAGTSLPGELFF
TRBV3-1	14	CASSPSTGGFEQYF
TRBV4-1	17	CASSLSGSGGLNTEAFF
TRBV7-6	17	CASSLFGLAGRGNTQYF
TRBV11-2	13	CASARQAQETQYF
TRBV5-6	14	CAGSLARESCEQYF
TRBV15	16	CATSRERESRADTQYF
TRBV6-5	15	CASSAWTGEADTQYF
TRBV4-1	13	CASSQVGVDEQFF
TRBV12-3/TRBV12-4	15	CASSIQREGTYEQYF
TRBV6-5	15	CASSYSSRLNCGYTF
TRBV11-2	13	CASSLGTYNEQFF
TRBV27	14	CASSSGAYTDTQYF
TRBV12-3/TRBV12-4	16	CASRDQDRDSTGELFF
TRBV20-1	14	CSAALGGGGVEQYF
TRBV29-1	15	CSVEGGQDLNYGYTF
TRBV12-5	14	CASGLHGLTDTQYF